The T cell receptor (beta chain) under discussion was sequenced for a study of beta chain features in type 1 diabetes. Investigators reverse transcribed all isolated RNA, so they sequenced expressed TCRB transcripts. The assay was immunoSEQ multiplex PCR, and TCRdb's table has in-frame clones only and misses some. The data hold over 120,000 clones, with about 10% observed a single time. With respect to this clone: What it recognizes is unknown.

Each sorted population was over 98% pure. General study points: Sequencing used cDNA, and cells with high TCR expression could therefore be over-represented.

This receptor was taken from a man younger than 35 in good health. Sequences were obtained from naive CD4+ T cells from blood.

CDR3 sequence: CAWRSLRGNTGELFF. CDR3 in DNA: TGTGCCTGGAGATCCCTCAGGGGGAACACCGGGGAGCTGTTTTTT. The chain recombines TRBV30 with TRBJ2-2; tentative D call: TRBD1 (6 bases). The CDR3 covers 15 residues. From germline, CDR1 is GTSNPN and CDR2 SVGIG (reference sequence). Trimming cost V 3 bases and J 1 base, with 12 bases left between them.